The present TCR beta chain was sequenced within a study of blood T cell repertoires in COVID-19 (TCRdb year 2020). Notes on the research overall: Samples covering the acute and convalescent phases of COVID-19 were provided by collaborators in the United States, Italy and Spain. The prospective study material was composed of cDNA or gDNA derived from T cells, B-cell-depleted T cells, or PBMCs. Subjects who had been exposed to COVID-19, were actively infected with it, or had recovered from it provided the deeply sampled blood TCRbeta repertoires that made up the dataset. The repertoires were made available in a free public database intended to serve as a resource for research on the immune response to SARS-CoV-2. The samples were drawn from the first 160 participants of the ongoing ImmuneRACE study and from 950 to 1,500 subjects provided by 6 global collaborators. Nearly every sample came with metadata listing a de-identified subject ID, COVID-19 status, age in years and sex. Where available, HLA class I and class II types were taken from metadata supplied by the sample provider and were not determined by assay-based typing.

TCRbeta CDR3 regions were amplified from genomic DNA using the immunoSEQ Assay, a bias-controlled multiplex PCR. In the original analysis: The number of nucleated cells in each sample was estimated by amplification of reference gene primers within the assay. To quantify the absolute abundance of each unique TCRbeta CDR3 rearrangement, sequence reads were collapsed and filtered. Productive Simpson clonality was computed per sample as the square root of Simpson's diversity index over productive rearrangements. TCRdb carries this immuneACCESS record with in-frame sequences only. Its versions omit some clonotypes, under half of them owing to an unresolved V gene in the studies checked, with the rest unexplained. V and J calls and clone size are copied from that table; D and trimming were computed from the DNA. This sample has about 240,000 clones in its table, and around 86% of those were observed once. The ten top clones hold about 3.3% of the sample.

The CDR3 holds 14 amino acids from the cysteine to the phenylalanine. This entry keeps only the CDR3 DNA: 42 bases, framed from base 1. The germline V gene encodes CDR1 MGHRA and CDR2 YSYEKL. Clipping removes 6 bases from V and 4 bases from J, with 8 as the unmatched junction base count. Participants in the prospective study were enrolled through a virtual design, were aged roughly 18 to 90 years, and lived in roughly 24 United States geographic areas. In the prospective study, cohorts were assigned on the basis of participant-reported clinical history obtained from a screening survey and a study questionnaire. Mobile phlebotomists in the prospective study collected whole blood, serum and a nasopharyngeal or oropharyngeal swab from every participant. Additional blood draws and questionnaires over a 2-month period could optionally be provided by prospective study participants. Prospective study blood samples were shipped either frozen or at room temperature before DNA extraction.

What the authors observed across the whole study: The amount of clinical and demographic metadata varied by source and participant and was provided uncurated.

As for this clone: Its antigen remains unidentified. Base qualities were left out, and no much larger clone turns up one base away.

Recombination connected TRBV4-1 to TRBJ2-5; 7 nucleotides in the junction match TRBD2. The receptor was isolated from a woman aged 40 to 50 with acute COVID-19. The sequenced sample consisted of PBMCs or T cells enriched from blood (not recorded which). At the DNA level, the sequence is TGCGCCAGCAGTCCCGGACTAGAGGGAGAGACCCAGTACTTC. Translated, this is CASSPGLEGETQYF.